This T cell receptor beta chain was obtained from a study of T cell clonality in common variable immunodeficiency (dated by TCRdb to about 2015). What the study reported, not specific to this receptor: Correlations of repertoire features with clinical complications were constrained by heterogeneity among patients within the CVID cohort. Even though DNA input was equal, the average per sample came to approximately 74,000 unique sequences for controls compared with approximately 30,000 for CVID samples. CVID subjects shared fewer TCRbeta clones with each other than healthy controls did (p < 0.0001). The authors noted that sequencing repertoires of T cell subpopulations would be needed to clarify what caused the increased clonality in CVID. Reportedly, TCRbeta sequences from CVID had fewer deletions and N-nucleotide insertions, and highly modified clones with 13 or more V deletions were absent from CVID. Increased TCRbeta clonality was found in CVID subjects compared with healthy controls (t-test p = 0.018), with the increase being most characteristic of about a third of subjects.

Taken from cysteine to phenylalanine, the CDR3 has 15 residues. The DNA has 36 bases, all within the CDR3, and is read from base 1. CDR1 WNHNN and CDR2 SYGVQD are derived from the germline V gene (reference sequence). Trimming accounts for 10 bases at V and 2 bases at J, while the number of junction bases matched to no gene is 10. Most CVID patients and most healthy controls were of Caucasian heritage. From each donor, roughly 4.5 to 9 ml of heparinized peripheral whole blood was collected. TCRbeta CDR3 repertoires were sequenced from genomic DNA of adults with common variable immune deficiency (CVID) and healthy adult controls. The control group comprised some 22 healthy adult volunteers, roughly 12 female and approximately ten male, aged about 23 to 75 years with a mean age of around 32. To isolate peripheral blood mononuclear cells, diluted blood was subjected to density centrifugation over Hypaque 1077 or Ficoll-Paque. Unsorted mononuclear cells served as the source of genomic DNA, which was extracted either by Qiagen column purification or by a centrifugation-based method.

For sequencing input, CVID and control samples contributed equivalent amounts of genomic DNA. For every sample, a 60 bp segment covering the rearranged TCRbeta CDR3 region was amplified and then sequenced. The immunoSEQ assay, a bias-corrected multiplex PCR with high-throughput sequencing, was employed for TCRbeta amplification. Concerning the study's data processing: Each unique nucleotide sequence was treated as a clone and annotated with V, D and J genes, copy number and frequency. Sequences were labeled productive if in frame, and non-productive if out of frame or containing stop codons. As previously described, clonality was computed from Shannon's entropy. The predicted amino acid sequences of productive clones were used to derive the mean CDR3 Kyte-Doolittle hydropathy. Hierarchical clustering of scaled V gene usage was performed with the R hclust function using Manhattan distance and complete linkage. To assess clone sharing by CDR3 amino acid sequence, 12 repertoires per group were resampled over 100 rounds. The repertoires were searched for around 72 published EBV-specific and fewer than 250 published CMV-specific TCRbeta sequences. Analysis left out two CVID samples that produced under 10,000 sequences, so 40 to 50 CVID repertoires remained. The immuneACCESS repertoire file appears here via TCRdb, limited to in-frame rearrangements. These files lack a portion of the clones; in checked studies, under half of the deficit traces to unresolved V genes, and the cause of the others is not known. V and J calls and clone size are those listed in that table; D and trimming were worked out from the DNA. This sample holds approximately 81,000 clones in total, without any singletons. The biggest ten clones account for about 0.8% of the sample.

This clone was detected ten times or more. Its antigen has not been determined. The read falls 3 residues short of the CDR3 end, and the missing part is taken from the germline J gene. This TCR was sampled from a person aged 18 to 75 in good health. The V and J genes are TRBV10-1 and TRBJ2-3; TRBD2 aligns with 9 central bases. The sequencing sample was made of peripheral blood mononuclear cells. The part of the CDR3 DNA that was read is TGCGCCACCTCTAGCGGGAAATTATCCACAGATACG. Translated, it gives CATSSGKLSTDT. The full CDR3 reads CATSSGKLSTDTQYF.